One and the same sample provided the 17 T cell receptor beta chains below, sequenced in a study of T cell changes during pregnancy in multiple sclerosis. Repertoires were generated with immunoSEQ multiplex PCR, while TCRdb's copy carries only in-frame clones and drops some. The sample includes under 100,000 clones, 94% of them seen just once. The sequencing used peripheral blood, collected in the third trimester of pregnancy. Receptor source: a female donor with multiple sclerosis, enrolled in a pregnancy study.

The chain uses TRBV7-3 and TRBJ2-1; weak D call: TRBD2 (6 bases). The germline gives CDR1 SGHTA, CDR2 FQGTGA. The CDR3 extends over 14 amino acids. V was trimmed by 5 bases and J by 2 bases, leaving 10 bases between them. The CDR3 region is CASSNGGTYNEQFF. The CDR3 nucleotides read TGTGCCAGCAGCAACGGCGGGACCTACAATGAGCAGTTCTTC.

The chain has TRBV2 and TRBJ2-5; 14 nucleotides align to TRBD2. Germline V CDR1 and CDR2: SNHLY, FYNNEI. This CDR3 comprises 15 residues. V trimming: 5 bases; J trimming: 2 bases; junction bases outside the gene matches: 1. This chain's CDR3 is CASSRLAGGQETQYF. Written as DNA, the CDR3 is TGTGCCAGCAGTAGACTAGCGGGGGGGCAAGAGACCCAGTACTTC.

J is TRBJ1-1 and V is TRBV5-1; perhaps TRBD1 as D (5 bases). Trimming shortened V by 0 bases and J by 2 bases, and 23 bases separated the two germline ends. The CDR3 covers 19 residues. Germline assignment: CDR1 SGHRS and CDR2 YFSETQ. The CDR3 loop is CASSLASSARQGLNTEAFF. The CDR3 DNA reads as TGCGCCAGCAGCTTGGCATCTTCTGCTCGCCAGGGACTAAACACTGAAGCTTTCTTT. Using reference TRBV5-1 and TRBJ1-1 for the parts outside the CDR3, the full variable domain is KAGVTQTPRYLIKTRGQQVTLSCSPISGHRSVSWYQQTPGQGLQFLFEYFSETQRNKGNFPGRFSGRQFSNSRSEMNVSTLELGDSALYLCASSLASSARQGLNTEAFFGQGTRLTVV.

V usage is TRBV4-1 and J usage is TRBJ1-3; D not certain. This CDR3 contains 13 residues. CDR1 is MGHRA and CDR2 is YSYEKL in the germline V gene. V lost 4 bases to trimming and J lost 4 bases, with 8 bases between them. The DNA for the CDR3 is TGCGCCAGCAGCCTATCCCTCGGAAACACCATATATTTT. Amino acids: CASSLSLGNTIYF.

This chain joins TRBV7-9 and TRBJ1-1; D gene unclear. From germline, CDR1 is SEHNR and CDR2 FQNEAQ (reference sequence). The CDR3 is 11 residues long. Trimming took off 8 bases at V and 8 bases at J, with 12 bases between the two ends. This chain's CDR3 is CASRRGNEAFF. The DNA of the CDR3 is TGTGCCAGCCGACGAGGGAACGAAGCTTTCTTT.

In DNA, the CDR3 is TGCGCCAGCAGCCAAGATAACCGGACAGGGATTCCTTTTAATTCACCCCTCCACTTT. It yields the protein CASSQDNRTGIPFNSPLHF. The chain joins TRBV4-1 to TRBJ1-6, with 8 bases that match TRBD1. The junction had 13 bases not matched to a gene; V was cut back by 0 bases and J by 6 bases. Germline CDR1 and CDR2: MGHRA and YSYEKL. CDR3 length: 19 amino acids.

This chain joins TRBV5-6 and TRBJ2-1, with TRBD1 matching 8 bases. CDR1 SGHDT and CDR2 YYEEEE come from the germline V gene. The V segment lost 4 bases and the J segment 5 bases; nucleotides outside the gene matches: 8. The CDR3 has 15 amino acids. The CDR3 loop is CASSHDRGYHNEQFF. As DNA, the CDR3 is TGTGCCAGCAGCCATGACAGGGGATACCACAATGAGCAGTTCTTC.

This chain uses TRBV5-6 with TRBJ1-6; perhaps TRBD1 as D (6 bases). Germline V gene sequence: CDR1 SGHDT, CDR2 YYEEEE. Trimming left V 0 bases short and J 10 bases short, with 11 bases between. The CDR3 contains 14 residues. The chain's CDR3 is CASSLVTGSSPLHF. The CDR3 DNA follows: TGTGCCAGCAGCTTGGTTACAGGGTCCTCACCCCTCCACTTT.

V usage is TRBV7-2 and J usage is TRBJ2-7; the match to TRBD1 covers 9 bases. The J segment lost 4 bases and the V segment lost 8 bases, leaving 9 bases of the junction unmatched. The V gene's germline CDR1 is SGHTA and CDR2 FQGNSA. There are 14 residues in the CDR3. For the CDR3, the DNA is TGTGCCAGCGGATTACAGGGGGCGGGGTACGAGCAGTACTTC. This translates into CASGLQGAGYEQYF.

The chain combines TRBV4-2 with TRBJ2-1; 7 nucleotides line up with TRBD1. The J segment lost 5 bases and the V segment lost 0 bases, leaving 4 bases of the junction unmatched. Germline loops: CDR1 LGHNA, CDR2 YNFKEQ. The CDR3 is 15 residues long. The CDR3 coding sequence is TGTGCCAGCAGCCAAGATGGGACAGAAAACAATGAGCAGTTCTTC. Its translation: CASSQDGTENNEQFF.

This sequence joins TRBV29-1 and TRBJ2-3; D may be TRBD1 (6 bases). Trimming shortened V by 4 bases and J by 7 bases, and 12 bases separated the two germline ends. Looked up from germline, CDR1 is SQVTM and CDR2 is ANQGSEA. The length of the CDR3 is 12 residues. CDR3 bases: TGCAGCGTTGGGGGCAGGGGTAATACGCAGTATTTT. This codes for CSVGGRGNTQYF.

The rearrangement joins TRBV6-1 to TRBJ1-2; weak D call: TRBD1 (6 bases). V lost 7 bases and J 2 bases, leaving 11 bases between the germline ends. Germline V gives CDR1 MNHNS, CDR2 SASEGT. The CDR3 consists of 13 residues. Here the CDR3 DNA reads TGTGCCAGCACCGGGACATACAACTATGGCTACACCTTC. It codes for CASTGTYNYGYTF.

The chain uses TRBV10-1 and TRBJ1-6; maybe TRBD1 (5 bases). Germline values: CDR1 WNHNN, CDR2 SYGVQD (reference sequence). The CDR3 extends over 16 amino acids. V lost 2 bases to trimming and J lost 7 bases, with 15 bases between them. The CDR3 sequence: CASSEGAQIGNSPLHF. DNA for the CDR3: TGCGCCAGCAGTGAGGGGGCCCAGATAGGGAATTCACCCCTCCACTTT.

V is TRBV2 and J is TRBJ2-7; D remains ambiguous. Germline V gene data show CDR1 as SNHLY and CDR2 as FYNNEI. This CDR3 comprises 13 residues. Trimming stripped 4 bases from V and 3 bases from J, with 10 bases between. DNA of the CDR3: TGTGCCAGCAGTGCTTTCCTAGTCTACGAGCAGTACTTC. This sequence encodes CASSAFLVYEQYF.

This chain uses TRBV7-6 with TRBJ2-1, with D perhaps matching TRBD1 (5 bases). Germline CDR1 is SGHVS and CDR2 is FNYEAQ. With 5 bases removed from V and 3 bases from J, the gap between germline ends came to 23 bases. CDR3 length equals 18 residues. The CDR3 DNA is TGTGCCAGCAGCCCGCTAACAGGAGCCCCCCGAGGCTACAATGAGCAGTTCTTC. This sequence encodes CASSPLTGAPRGYNEQFF.

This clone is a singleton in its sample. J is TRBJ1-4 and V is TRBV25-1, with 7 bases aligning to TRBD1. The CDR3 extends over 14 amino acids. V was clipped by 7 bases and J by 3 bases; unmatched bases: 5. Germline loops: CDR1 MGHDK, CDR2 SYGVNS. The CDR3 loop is CASTTGVANEKLFF. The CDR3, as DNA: TGTGCCAGCACAACAGGGGTAGCTAATGAAAAACTGTTTTTT.

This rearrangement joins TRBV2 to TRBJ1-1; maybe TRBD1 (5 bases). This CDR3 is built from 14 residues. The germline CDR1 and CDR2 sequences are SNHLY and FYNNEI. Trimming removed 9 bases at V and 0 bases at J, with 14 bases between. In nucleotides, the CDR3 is TGTGCCAGTCTTAGACAGCCCATGAACACTGAAGCTTTCTTT. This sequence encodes CASLRQPMNTEAFF. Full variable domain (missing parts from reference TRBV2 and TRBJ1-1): EPEVTQTPSHQVTQMGQEVILRCVPISNHLYFYWYRQILGQKVEFLVSFYNNEISEKSEIFDDQFSVERPDGSNFTLKIRSTKLEDSAMYFCASLRQPMNTEAFFGQGTRLTVV.